This T cell receptor (beta chain) originates from a study of response to subunit inactivated influenza vaccine (dated by TCRdb to 2016 to 2019). Concerning the study at large: The study used deep quantitative T cell receptor repertoire profiling to track responses to a trivalent subunit inactivated influenza vaccine. The full study reports these points: It was suggested by the authors that each seasonal influenza vaccination may recruit only a limited number of new T cells.

The library was produced with RT-PCR. Sequencing was carried out with an Illumina HiSeq 2500. TCRdb reworked the public reads: Q25 trimming with fastp, MiXCR clone assembly, productive beta chains retained. A single entry per CDR3 protein holds the most common genes and DNA from its merged rows. In all, the sample holds 650,000 to 800,000 distinct CDR3 sequences, and over 11% of those were seen once. Less than 9% of the sample is taken by the ten largest. The germline V and J ends show losses of 4 bases and 7 bases respectively, and no gene match explains 7 bases of the junction. As encoded in the germline V gene (reference sequence), CDR1 is MNHEY while CDR2 is SMNVEV. Measured from the cysteine to the phenylalanine, the CDR3 is 15 residues long. Only the CDR3 DNA stays, 45 bases, in frame from base 1. In this sample, this clonotype turned up a few times. Its antigen is still unknown. No much larger clone exists at a distance of one base, and base qualities are not known.

The sequence was obtained from a man aged 45-65 years who received an inactivated influenza vaccine. Donor details come from another sample of the same person, matched by shared clones. The sequencing here drew on PBMCs from blood, taken less than 15 days before vaccination. The chain joins TRBV27 to TRBJ2-5, and 12 junctional nucleotides match TRBD2. The DNA sequence is TGTGCCAGCAGTTCCCTAGCGGGGGGGCCGGGGACCCAGTACTTC. The translation is CASSSLAGGPGTQYF.